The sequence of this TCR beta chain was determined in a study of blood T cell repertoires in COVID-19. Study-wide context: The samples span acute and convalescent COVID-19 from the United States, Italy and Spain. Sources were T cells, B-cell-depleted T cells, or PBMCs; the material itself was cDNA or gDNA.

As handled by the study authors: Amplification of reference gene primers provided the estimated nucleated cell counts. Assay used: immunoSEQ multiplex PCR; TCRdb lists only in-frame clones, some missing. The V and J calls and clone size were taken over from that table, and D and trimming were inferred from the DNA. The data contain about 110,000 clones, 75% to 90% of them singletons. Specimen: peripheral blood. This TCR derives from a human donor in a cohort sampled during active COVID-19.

The CDR3: CASSRGGDGYTF. CDR3 in DNA: TGTGCCAGCAGCCGAGGGGGGGATGGCTACACCTTC. The rearrangement links TRBV11-3 to TRBJ1-2, with D perhaps matching TRBD1 (6 bases). This CDR3 contains 12 residues. Germline V gives CDR1 SGHNT, CDR2 YENEEA. V lost 5 bases, J lost 6 bases, and 10 bases lay in between.